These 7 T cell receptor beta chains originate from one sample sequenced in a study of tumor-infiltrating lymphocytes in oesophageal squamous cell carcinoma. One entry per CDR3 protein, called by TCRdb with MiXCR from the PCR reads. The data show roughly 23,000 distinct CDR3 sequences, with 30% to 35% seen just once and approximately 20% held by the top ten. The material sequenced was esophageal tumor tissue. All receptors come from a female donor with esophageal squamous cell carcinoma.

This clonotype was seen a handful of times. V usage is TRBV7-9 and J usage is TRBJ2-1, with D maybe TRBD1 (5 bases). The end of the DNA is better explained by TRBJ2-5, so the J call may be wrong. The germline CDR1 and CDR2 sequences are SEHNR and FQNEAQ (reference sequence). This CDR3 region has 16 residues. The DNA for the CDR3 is TGTGCCAGCAGCTTACAGGGAAAAACCCCCCGAGAGACCCAGTACTTC. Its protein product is CASSLQGKTPRETQYF.

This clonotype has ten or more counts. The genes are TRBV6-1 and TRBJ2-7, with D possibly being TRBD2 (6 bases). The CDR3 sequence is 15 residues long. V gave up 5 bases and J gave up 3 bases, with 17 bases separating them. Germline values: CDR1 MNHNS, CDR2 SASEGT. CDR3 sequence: CASSLGGSFDYEQYF. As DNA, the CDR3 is TGTGCCAGCAGTCTTGGAGGGTCCTTCGACTACGAGCAGTACTTC.

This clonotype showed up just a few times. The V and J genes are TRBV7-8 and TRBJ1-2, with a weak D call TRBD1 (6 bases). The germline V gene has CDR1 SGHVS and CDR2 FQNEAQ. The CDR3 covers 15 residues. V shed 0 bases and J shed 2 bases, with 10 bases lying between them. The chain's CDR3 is CASSLALTGNYGYTF. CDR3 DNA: TGTGCCAGCAGCTTAGCTCTTACAGGGAACTATGGCTACACCTTC.

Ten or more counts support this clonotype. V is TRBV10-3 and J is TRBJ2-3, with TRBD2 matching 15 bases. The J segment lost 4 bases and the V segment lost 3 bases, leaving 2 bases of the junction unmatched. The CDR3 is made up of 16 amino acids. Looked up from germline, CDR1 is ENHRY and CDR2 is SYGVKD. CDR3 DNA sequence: TGTGCCATCAGTGACGGGACTAGCGGGAGGTCAGATACGCAGTATTTT. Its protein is CAISDGTSGRSDTQYF.

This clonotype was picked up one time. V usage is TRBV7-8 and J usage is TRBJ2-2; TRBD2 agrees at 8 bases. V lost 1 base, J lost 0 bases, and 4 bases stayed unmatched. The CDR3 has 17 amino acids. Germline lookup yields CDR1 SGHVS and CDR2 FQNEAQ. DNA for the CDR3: TGTGCCAGCAGCTTAGTGGCGGGAGGCGCGAACACCGGGGAGCTGTTTTTT. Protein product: CASSLVAGGANTGELFF. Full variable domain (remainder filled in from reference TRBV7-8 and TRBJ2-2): GAGVSQSPRYKVAKRGQDVALRCDPISGHVSLFWYQQALGQGPEFLTYFQNEAQLDKSGLPSDRFFAERPEGSVSTLKIQRTQQEDSAVYLCASSLVAGGANTGELFFGEGSRLTVL.

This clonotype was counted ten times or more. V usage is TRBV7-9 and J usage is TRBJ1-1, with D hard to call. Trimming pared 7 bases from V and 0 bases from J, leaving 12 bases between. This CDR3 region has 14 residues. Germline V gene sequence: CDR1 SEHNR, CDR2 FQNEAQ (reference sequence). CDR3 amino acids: CASKKEGLNTEAFF. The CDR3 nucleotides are TGTGCCAGCAAAAAGGAAGGATTGAACACTGAAGCTTTCTTT. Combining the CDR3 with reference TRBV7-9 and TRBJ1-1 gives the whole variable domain DTGVSQNPRHKITKRGQNVTFRCDPISEHNRLYWYRQTLGQGPEFLTYFQNEAQLEKSRLLSDRFSAERPKGSFSTLEIQRTEQGDSAMYLCASKKEGLNTEAFFGQGTRLTVV.

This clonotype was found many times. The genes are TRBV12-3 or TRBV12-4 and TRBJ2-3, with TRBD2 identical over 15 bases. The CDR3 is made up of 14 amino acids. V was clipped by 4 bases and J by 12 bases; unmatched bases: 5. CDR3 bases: TGTGCCAGCAGTTACGGGACTAGCGGGAGGTCTCAGTATTTT. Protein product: CASSYGTSGRSQYF.